Following are 12 T cell receptor beta chains from one sample sequenced in a study of breast tumors, draining lymph nodes, adjacent tissues. TCRdb recomputed calls from the multiplex PCR reads with MiXCR, one row per CDR3 protein. This sample has under 300,000 distinct CDR3 sequences, with under 40% found just once. Axillary draining lymph nodes of breast cancer patients supplied the node samples. What was sequenced was axillary lymph node tissue. The receptors shown here come from a female donor with breast cancer. Some clones in this sample may be carry-over from other donors' samples.

This clonotype was recorded at least ten times. V gene TRBV20-1 combines with J gene TRBJ2-1, with unresolved D. Trimming took 8 bases from V and 8 from J, leaving 13 bases between them. The CDR3 is 11 amino acids. Germline V CDR1 and CDR2: DFQATT, SNEGSKA (reference sequence). In DNA form, the CDR3 reads TGCAGTTCCAGCTATAGGGATGAGCAGTTCTTC. Its translation: CSSSYRDEQFF.

The gene calls are TRBV6-5 and TRBJ1-2; D not resolved. CDR1 is MNHEY, CDR2 SVGAGI, per germline. The V end lost 5 bases, the J end lost 8 bases, and 12 bases lay between the germline ends. The CDR3 covers 12 residues. CDR3 in DNA: TGTGCCAGCAGTCACCCGGGAGGCGGCTACACCTTC. This translates into CASSHPGGGYTF.

At least ten counts were recorded for this clonotype. This chain joins TRBV12-3 or TRBV12-4 and TRBJ2-7; D might be TRBD1 (5 bases). V shed 6 bases and J shed 6 bases, with 21 bases lying between them. The CDR3 has 15 residues. The CDR3: CASSPLGKGRGEQYF. Here the CDR3 DNA reads TGTGCCAGCAGCCCTCTAGGTAAGGGGCGAGGCGAGCAGTACTTC.

The rearrangement joins TRBV2 to TRBJ1-5; 11 bases line up with TRBD1. There are 16 residues in the CDR3. CDR1 and CDR2 from the germline V gene are SNHLY and FYNNEI. V was clipped by 4 bases and J by 4 bases; unmatched bases: 6. DNA of the CDR3: TGTGCCAGCAGTGGGGCCGGGACAGGGGGGAATCAGCCCCAGCATTTT. Its protein product is CASSGAGTGGNQPQHF.

This chain connects TRBV2 to TRBJ2-1; no reliable D call. Germline values: CDR1 SNHLY, CDR2 FYNNEI. Between the trimmed V and J ends, which lost 2 bases and 9 bases, there was a span of 5 bases. The CDR3 runs 11 residues. CDR3 loop: CASSEQSEQFF. CDR3 DNA sequence: TGTGCCAGCAGTGAACAGAGTGAGCAGTTCTTC.

This clonotype was seen repeatedly, ten times or more. The chain couples TRBV6-6 to TRBJ1-5, with 9 positions matching TRBD1. CDR3 length: 14 residues. Per germline, CDR1 MNHNY and CDR2 SVGAGI (reference sequence). J gave up 5 bases and V 5 bases, and 4 bases lay outside the gene matches. The CDR3 DNA is TGTGCCAGCAGTCCGACAGGGGGTTATCAGCCCCAGCATTTT. This codes for CASSPTGGYQPQHF.

The V and J genes are TRBV28 and TRBJ1-4; D is perhaps TRBD1 (6 bases). Trimming left V 8 bases short and J 5 bases short, with 12 bases between. Looked up from germline, CDR1 is MDHEN and CDR2 is SYDVKM. The length of the CDR3 is 13 residues. The CDR3: CASLRGANEKLFF. Written as DNA, the CDR3 is TGTGCCAGCTTACGGGGGGCGAATGAAAAACTGTTTTTT. Full variable domain (outside the CDR3, taken from reference TRBV28 and TRBJ1-4): DVKVTQSSRYLVKRTGEKVFLECVQDMDHENMFWYRQDPGLGLRLIYFSYDVKMKEKGDIPEGYSVSREKKERFSLILESASTNQTSMYLCASLRGANEKLFFGSGTQLSVL.

This clonotype was seen repeatedly, ten times or more. A junction boundary mismatches the germline segment, possibly from a read error. This sequence joins TRBV29-1 and TRBJ1-2; unclear D gene. Germline V gives CDR1 SQVTM, CDR2 ANQGSEA. The CDR3 loop spans 14 amino acids. The CDR3 is CSIEDMTLTIGYTF. The CDR3 DNA sequence: TGCAGCATTGAGGATATGACTCTAACTATAGGCTACACCTTC.

The chain has TRBV12-3 or TRBV12-4 and TRBJ2-3; TRBD2 matches 9 bases. V lost 0 bases, J lost 6 bases, and 7 bases stayed unmatched. There are 16 residues in the CDR3. This CDR3 reads CASSLAGGGVGDTQYF. DNA for the CDR3: TGTGCCAGCAGTTTAGCGGGCGGGGGGGTTGGTGATACGCAGTATTTT.

Ten or more counts support this clonotype. This chain joins TRBV6-6 and TRBJ1-5; 9 bases match TRBD1. Unmatched junction bases numbered 11, after V lost 6 bases and J lost 5 bases. Germline V lookup: CDR1 MNHNY, CDR2 SVGAGI (reference sequence). The CDR3 covers 16 residues. CDR3 DNA: TGTGCCAGCAGCCCGGGACAGGGAGGGTGGCATCAGCCCCAGCATTTT. The encoded protein is CASSPGQGGWHQPQHF.

Concerning this clonotype itself: The junction and the germline gene differ at one end; a read error may be behind it. The chain has TRBV7-9 and TRBJ1-2, with TRBD1 identical over 10 bases. Germline values: CDR1 SEHNR, CDR2 FQNEAQ (reference sequence). This CDR3 spans 15 amino acids. CDR3 in amino acids: CSSISQGGTGAGYTF. CDR3 bases: TGTTCCAGCATCTCTCAGGGGGGGACAGGGGCCGGCTACACCTTC. Variable domain in full (rest from reference TRBV7-9 and TRBJ1-2): DTGVSQNPRHKITKRGQNVTFRCDPISEHNRLYWYRQTLGQGPEFLTYFQNEAQLEKSRLLSDRFSAERPKGSFSTLEIQRTEQGDSAMYLCSSISQGGTGAGYTFGSGTRLTVV.

This clonotype was found once. The chain carries TRBV5-1 and TRBJ2-1; possible D gene TRBD2, 6 bases. CDR1 SGHRS and CDR2 YFSETQ come from the germline V gene. V lost 2 bases and J 3 bases, leaving 12 bases between the germline ends. The CDR3 has 15 amino acids. CDR3 bases: TGCGCCAGCAGCTTCGCGGGGACCGTCTACAATGAGCAGTTCTTC. It encodes CASSFAGTVYNEQFF.